Shown below are 21 T cell receptor beta chains from a single sample sequenced in a study of monozygotic twins with inflammatory bowel disease. Reanalyzing the 5' RACE reads, TCRdb keeps one entry per CDR3 protein, without DNA. The sample is made up of approximately 340,000 distinct CDR3 sequences, and the top ten hold around 2% of it. The sequencing input was blood. The receptors shown here come from a human donor with ulcerative colitis or Crohn's disease, or a healthy co-twin of an affected twin (not recorded which).

This chain joins TRBV11-1 and TRBJ2-1; TCRdb indicates TRBD1, and absent DNA this call remains unverified. The V gene's germline CDR1 is SGHAT and CDR2 FQDESV (reference sequence). This CDR3 is 19 amino acids long. The chain's CDR3 is CASRPRQLSRGAGDNEQFF.

This chain connects TRBV14 to TRBJ2-6; the D call from TCRdb, TRBD2, cannot be confirmed without DNA. In germline, CDR1 is SGHDN, CDR2 FVKESK. The CDR3 runs 20 residues. CDR3 loop: CASSQVIWKAGPTGANVLTF.

V usage is TRBV5-1 and J usage is TRBJ2-5; there is no DNA to check the TCRdb D call of TRBD1. The length of the CDR3 is 13 residues. CDR1 SGHRS and CDR2 YFSETQ come from the germline V gene. The CDR3 loop reads CASSLIGGETQYF. The full variable domain, in which reference TRBV5-1 and TRBJ2-5 provide the parts outside the CDR3, is KAGVTQTPRYLIKTRGQQVTLSCSPISGHRSVSWYQQTPGQGLQFLFEYFSETQRNKGNFPGRFSGRQFSNSRSEMNVSTLELGDSALYLCASSLIGGETQYFGPGTRLLVL.

The chain recombines TRBV4-2 with TRBJ2-2. The CDR3 is 11 amino acids. Germline CDR1 is LGHNA and CDR2 is YNFKEQ. This CDR3 is CASSQARELFF.

The chain links TRBV4-3 to TRBJ2-2; there is no DNA to check the TCRdb D call of TRBD1. Germline CDR1 reads LGHNA; CDR2 reads YSLEER. This CDR3 is built from 19 residues. The CDR3 here is CASSQDNKVRAANTGELFF.

The chain couples TRBV3-1 to TRBJ2-1; the TRBD2 assignment by TCRdb is unverifiable without DNA. This CDR3 region has 14 residues. Per the germline V gene, CDR1 is LGHDT and CDR2 is YNNKEL (reference sequence). CDR3 amino acids: CASSLGLAGLEQFF.

J is TRBJ1-1 and V is TRBV5-1; TCRdb calls TRBD1, which cannot be checked without DNA. The CDR3 has 14 amino acids. The germline V gene encodes CDR1 SGHRS and CDR2 YFSETQ. CDR3 sequence: CASSEGGARSEAFF.

The genes are TRBV5-1 and TRBJ1-2. Germline CDR1 reads SGHRS; CDR2 reads YFSETQ. This CDR3 region has 15 residues. The CDR3 reads CASSLGPPGEGGYTF.

The chain couples TRBV29-1 to TRBJ1-5; TCRdb returns TRBD1, unconfirmable since there is no DNA. Germline CDR1 SQVTM, CDR2 ANQGSEA. The CDR3 spans 12 residues. The chain's CDR3 is CSVGDGNQPQHF.

The rearrangement joins TRBV24-1 to TRBJ1-3. CDR1 is KGHDR, CDR2 SFDVKD, per germline. The CDR3 runs 14 residues. CDR3 loop: CATSDGTSGNTIYF.

This chain joins TRBV20-1 and TRBJ2-7; TCRdb calls TRBD2, which cannot be checked without DNA. The CDR3 runs 15 residues. Looked up from germline, CDR1 is DFQATT and CDR2 is SNEGSKA (reference sequence). The CDR3 protein is CSARPEGTQTFEQYF.

This chain links TRBV28 with TRBJ2-5; TCRdb picks TRBD2, but there is no DNA to check that call. CDR1 MDHEN and CDR2 SYDVKM come from the germline V gene. The CDR3 spans 15 residues. The CDR3 region is CASSLLGGDQETQYF.

V usage is TRBV6-1 and J usage is TRBJ2-7; lacking DNA, the TRBD1 call made by TCRdb goes unchecked. This CDR3 is 16 amino acids long. Germline CDR1 reads MNHNS; CDR2 reads SASEGT. The CDR3 sequence is CASRGPGQGAVYEQYF.

This chain joins TRBV7-9 and TRBJ2-2; TCRdb returns TRBD2, unconfirmable since there is no DNA. The CDR3 loop spans 13 amino acids. Germline lookup yields CDR1 SEHNR and CDR2 FQNEAQ (reference sequence). CDR3 sequence reads: CASSSARDGELFF.

The chain joins TRBV12-3 or TRBV12-4 to TRBJ2-3; TCRdb names TRBD1, which stays unverified in the absence of DNA. This CDR3 contains 15 residues. The CDR3 here is CASSGGAGRGDTQYF.

This chain links TRBV7-2 with TRBJ1-1. The germline gives CDR1 SGHTA, CDR2 FQGNSA. CDR3 length equals 16 residues. The CDR3 reads CASSLVSGRGNTEAFF.

The rearrangement links TRBV28 to TRBJ2-3; no DNA is available, so the TRBD1 call from TCRdb remains unchecked. The CDR3 runs to 15 residues. CDR1 is MDHEN and CDR2 is SYDVKM in the germline V gene. Here the CDR3 reads CASSPHSGKGDTQYF.

The chain combines TRBV4-1 with TRBJ1-2. CDR1 and CDR2 from the germline V gene are MGHRA and YSYEKL. This CDR3 region has 15 residues. The CDR3: CASSQATRPAHGYTF.

The chain is built from TRBV5-4 and TRBJ2-3; the TCRdb call, TRBD1, lacks DNA for checking. This CDR3 has 16 amino acids. Per germline, CDR1 SGHNT and CDR2 YYREEE (reference sequence). The CDR3 protein is CASSNRFQGAGDTQYF.

This chain links TRBV3-1 with TRBJ1-1; TCRdb outputs TRBD1, but without DNA this stays unchecked. The germline CDR1 and CDR2 sequences are LGHDT and YNNKEL (reference sequence). The CDR3 totals 15 residues. CDR3 sequence: CASSHPPGGFTEAFF. The complete variable domain, with remaining parts taken from reference TRBV3-1 and TRBJ1-1, reads DTAVSQTPKYLVTQMGNDKSIKCEQNLGHDTMYWYKQDSKKFLKIMFSYNNKELIINETVPNRFSPKSPDKAHLNLHINSLELGDSAVYFCASSHPPGGFTEAFFGQGTRLTVV.

This chain links TRBV3-1 with TRBJ2-7; TCRdb's D gene call, TRBD1, goes unchecked for lack of DNA. The CDR3 is 15 amino acids. From germline, CDR1 is LGHDT and CDR2 YNNKEL (reference sequence). CDR3 sequence reads: CASSQYPGQTYEQYF.